These 16 T cell receptor beta chains were all obtained from the same sample, sequenced in a study of T cell changes during pregnancy in multiple sclerosis. TCRdb's table, derived via immunoSEQ multiplex PCR, lists solely in-frame clones and lacks some. This sample has over 70,000 clones; around 93% occur once, and the top ten carry roughly 4.5%. The sample here was peripheral blood, taken in the first trimester of pregnancy. The receptors were gathered from a female donor with multiple sclerosis, enrolled in a pregnancy study.

This clone is a singleton in its sample. The chain combines TRBV7-9 with TRBJ1-4, with a tentative D call TRBD1 (5 bases). Trimming shortened V by 1 base and J by 8 bases, and 11 bases separated the two germline ends. The germline V gene has CDR1 SEHNR and CDR2 FQNEAQ (reference sequence). This CDR3 has 14 residues. CDR3 residues: CASSLGRGVEKLFF. CDR3 sequence (DNA): TGTGCCAGCAGCTTAGGACGGGGGGTGGAAAAACTGTTTTTT.

The CDR3 sequence: CASSVVWSGETQYF. CDR3 nucleotides: TGTGCCAGCAGCGTAGTGTGGAGCGGGGAGACCCAGTACTTC. The chain couples TRBV9 to TRBJ2-5; D is perhaps TRBD2 (6 bases). The CDR3 has 14 residues. V was cut by 0 bases and J by 5 bases, with 11 bases left in between. Germline V gene lookup returns CDR1 SGDLS and CDR2 YYNGEE. Based on the CDR3 plus reference TRBV9 and TRBJ2-5, the full variable domain is DSGVTQTPKHLITATGQRVTLRCSPRSGDLSVYWYQQSLDQGLQFLIQYYNGEERAKGNILERFSAQQFPDLHSELNLSSLELGDSALYFCASSVVWSGETQYFGPGTRLLVL.

The chain is built from TRBV5-1 and TRBJ2-7, with D tentatively TRBD1 (6 bases). V lost 2 bases, J lost 2 bases, and 14 bases lay in between. The CDR3 has 15 residues. Germline CDR1 SGHRS, CDR2 YFSETQ. CDR3 sequence: CASSLQQGAAYEQYF. The CDR3 nucleotides read TGCGCCAGCAGCTTACAACAGGGAGCAGCCTACGAGCAGTACTTC.

V gene TRBV7-9 combines with J gene TRBJ2-1, with 10 bases matching TRBD2. The CDR3 is made up of 15 amino acids. Germline V gene lookup returns CDR1 SEHNR and CDR2 FQNEAQ (reference sequence). J was trimmed by 5 bases and V by 9 bases; bases with no gene match: 10. The CDR3 protein is CASRRAGGRDNEQFF. In nucleotides, the CDR3 is TGTGCCAGTAGGAGAGCGGGGGGGAGGGACAATGAGCAGTTCTTC.

The chain carries TRBV6-5 and TRBJ1-2, with 8 bases aligning to TRBD1. Germline-derived CDR1 and CDR2 are MNHEY and SVGAGI. This CDR3 comprises 14 residues. Losses at the gene ends were 6 bases for V and 7 bases for J; bases not matched to a gene: 10. CDR3: CASRPSGQGRGYTF. The CDR3 coding sequence is TGTGCCAGCAGACCCTCCGGACAGGGTCGTGGCTACACCTTC.

The chain has TRBV10-3 and TRBJ1-6, with 8 nucleotides matching TRBD1. The CDR3 runs 13 residues. V trimming: 7 bases; J trimming: 9 bases; junction bases outside the gene matches: 5. Germline-derived CDR1 and CDR2 are ENHRY and SYGVKD. CDR3 sequence reads: CAINRDRSSPLHF. CDR3 DNA sequence: TGTGCCATCAACCGGGACAGGTCTTCACCCCTCCACTTT.

A single count supports this clone. The chain links TRBV18 to TRBJ1-1, with TRBD1 matching 7 bases. The germline CDR1 and CDR2 sequences are KGHSH and LQKENI. This CDR3 comprises 15 residues. V lost 4 bases, J lost 0 bases, and 5 bases stayed unmatched. The chain's CDR3 is CASSRDSSLNTEAFF. The CDR3 DNA follows: TGTGCCAGCTCACGGGACAGTAGCTTGAACACTGAAGCTTTCTTT.

J is TRBJ1-5 and V is TRBV27; tentatively, D is TRBD1 (5 bases). Germline CDR1 and CDR2: MNHEY and SMNVEV (reference sequence). This CDR3 contains 14 residues. The V gene lost 5 bases and the J gene lost 4 bases, with 12 bases spanning the gap. CDR3 coding DNA: TGTGCCAGCAGTGGGGGGAGGTCGAATCAGCCCCAGCATTTT. Amino acid sequence: CASSGGRSNQPQHF.

The chain joins TRBV6-1 to TRBJ2-7, with 9 bases fitting TRBD1. The CDR3 has 15 residues. Germline values: CDR1 MNHNS, CDR2 SASEGT. V shed 3 bases and J 3 bases; nucleotides not matched to a gene: 6. Here the CDR3 DNA reads TGTGCCAGCAGTGATGGGGGGACAGGGAACTACGAGCAGTACTTC. Amino acids: CASSDGGTGNYEQYF.

The J gene is TRBJ2-3, the V gene TRBV5-1; 10 bases align to TRBD1. The CDR3 totals 14 residues. CDR1 and CDR2 from the germline V gene are SGHRS and YFSETQ. V was clipped by 4 bases and J by 5 bases; unmatched bases: 4. Here the CDR3 DNA reads TGCGCCAGCAGCCCCGGGACAGGGGAAGATACGCAGTATTTT. The encoded protein is CASSPGTGEDTQYF.

CDR3 in amino acids: CASSPNDRVGTEAFF. In DNA form, the CDR3 reads TGTGCCAGCAGTCCCAACGACAGGGTTGGAACTGAAGCTTTCTTT. V and J are TRBV6-6 and TRBJ1-1; TRBD1 matches at 7 bases. V shed 5 bases, J shed 5 bases, and the junction held 11 bases outside the gene matches. The V gene's germline CDR1 is MNHNY and CDR2 SVGAGI (reference sequence). This CDR3 is 15 amino acids long.

The chain employs TRBV2 and TRBJ2-1, with 7 positions matching TRBD1. Germline V gives CDR1 SNHLY, CDR2 FYNNEI. This CDR3 contains 16 residues. After removal of 4 bases from V and 4 bases from J, the junction contained 10 bases not matched to a gene. CDR3 region: CASSVFGGRGYNEQFF. CDR3 DNA sequence: TGTGCCAGCAGTGTTTTTGGGGGCAGGGGGTACAATGAGCAGTTCTTC.

This chain connects TRBV19 to TRBJ1-5; D is undetermined. CDR1 and CDR2 from the germline V gene are LNHDA and SQIVND (reference sequence). With 2 bases removed from V and 2 bases from J, the gap between germline ends came to 10 bases. CDR3 size: 15 residues. As DNA, the CDR3 is TGTGCCAGTAGTATACCGGCCGCGGGCAATCAGCCCCAGCATTTT. Residues: CASSIPAAGNQPQHF.

J is TRBJ1-5 and V is TRBV6-6; D remains unclear. V lost 6 bases to trimming and J lost 6 bases, with 18 bases between them. Germline CDR1 is MNHNY and CDR2 is SVGAGI (reference sequence). CDR3 size: 15 residues. Here the CDR3 reads CASSPESWSAQPQHF. The CDR3 DNA follows: TGTGCCAGCAGCCCCGAATCGTGGAGCGCTCAGCCCCAGCATTTT.

The CDR3 sequence is CASSIDRDGYTF. In DNA form, the CDR3 reads TGTGCCAGTAGTATTGACAGAGACGGCTACACCTTC. The genes are TRBV19 and TRBJ1-2; tentatively, D is TRBD1 (5 bases). V was pared by 3 bases and J by 8 bases, with 10 bases between. CDR1 is LNHDA and CDR2 is SQIVND in the germline V gene (reference sequence). The CDR3 runs 12 residues.

The rearrangement links TRBV10-3 to TRBJ1-2, with D possibly TRBD1 on 5 matching bases. The CDR3 consists of 15 residues. Germline V gene data show CDR1 as ENHRY and CDR2 as SYGVKD. Trimming removed 4 bases at V and 3 bases at J, with 15 bases between. The CDR3 spells CAISVQGAGDYGYTF. Written as DNA, the CDR3 is TGTGCCATCAGTGTTCAAGGGGCAGGTGACTATGGCTACACCTTC.